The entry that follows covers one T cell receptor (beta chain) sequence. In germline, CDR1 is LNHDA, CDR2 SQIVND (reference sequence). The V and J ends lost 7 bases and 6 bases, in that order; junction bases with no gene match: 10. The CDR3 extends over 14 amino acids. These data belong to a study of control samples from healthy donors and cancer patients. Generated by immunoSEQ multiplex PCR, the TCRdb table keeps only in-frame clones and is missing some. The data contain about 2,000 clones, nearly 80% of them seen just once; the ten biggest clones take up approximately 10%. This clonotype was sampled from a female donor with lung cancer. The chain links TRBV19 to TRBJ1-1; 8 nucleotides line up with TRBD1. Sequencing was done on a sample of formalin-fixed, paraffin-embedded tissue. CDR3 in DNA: TGTGCCAGTACCTTGGGACAGGCGCCTTCTGAAGCTTTCTTT. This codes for CASTLGQAPSEAFF.